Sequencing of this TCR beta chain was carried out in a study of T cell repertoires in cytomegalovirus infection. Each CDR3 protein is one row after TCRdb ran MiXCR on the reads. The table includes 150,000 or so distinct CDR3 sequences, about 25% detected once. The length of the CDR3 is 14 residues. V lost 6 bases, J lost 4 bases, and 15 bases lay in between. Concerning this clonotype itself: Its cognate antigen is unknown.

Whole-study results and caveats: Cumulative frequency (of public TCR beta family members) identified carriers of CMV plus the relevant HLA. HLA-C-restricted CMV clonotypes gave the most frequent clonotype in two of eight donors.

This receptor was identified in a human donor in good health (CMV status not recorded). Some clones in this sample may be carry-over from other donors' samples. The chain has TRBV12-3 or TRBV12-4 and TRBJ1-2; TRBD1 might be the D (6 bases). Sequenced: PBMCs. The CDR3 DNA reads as TGTGCCAGCAGACCCACGACAGGTCCCTATGGCTACACCTTC. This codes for CASRPTTGPYGYTF.